This TCR beta chain was recovered during a study of blood T cells in healthy people across ages. Study-wide results and limits: Roughly linear declines in TCR beta diversity per million T cells occurred with age.

In terms of origin and age, donors were healthy Caucasian individuals from Russia aged about 6 to 90. Regarding this clonotype: Its antigen is not identified.

Next came a second PCR, run for roughly 6 to 11 cycles, which used a sample-barcoded 5' primer along with a J-beta primer mix. In TCRdb, the 5' RACE reads were re-called with MiXCR into one record per CDR3 protein. The sample has some 1,800,000 distinct CDR3 sequences; around 42% are singletons. The CDR3 is made up of 14 amino acids. Trimming took off 0 bases at V and 6 bases at J, with 9 bases between the two ends. The germline gives CDR1 SGHAT, CDR2 FQNNGV. This TCR came from a human donor in good health. This rearrangement joins TRBV11-2 to TRBJ2-1; D is uncertain. The sample taken for sequencing was blood. The CDR3 bases are TGTGCCAGCAGCTTAGATGTAGCCTTCAATGAGCAGTTCTTC. As protein: CASSLDVAFNEQFF.